This T cell receptor (beta chain) was obtained from a study of T cell changes during pregnancy in multiple sclerosis. Method: immunoSEQ multiplex PCR; TCRdb's copy keeps in-frame clones and lacks some. This sample yields approximately 80,000 clones, of which about 94% are seen a single time; more than 2% belongs to the top ten. Germline loops: CDR1 MNHNS, CDR2 SASEGT. The CDR3 totals 12 residues. The source is a female donor with multiple sclerosis, enrolled in a pregnancy study. J is TRBJ2-5 and V is TRBV6-1; D is possibly TRBD2 (6 bases). The J call is uncertain, as TRBJ2-7 better fits the DNA end. The sample was peripheral blood, taken in the third trimester of pregnancy. CDR3 sequence reads: CASEGPGDEQYF. The CDR3 nucleotides read TGTGCCAGCGAGGGCCCGGGAGACGAGCAGTACTTC.